This entry lists 23 T cell receptor beta chains sequenced from one sample in a study of blood T cell repertoires in COVID-19. Using immunoSEQ multiplex PCR, the repertoire was profiled, and TCRdb retains in-frame clones only, with some absent. The sample shows over 85,000 clones, about nine tenths of them seen only once. The sample consisted of peripheral blood. The receptors shown here come from a male donor with acute or convalescent COVID-19.

This clone occurred once. The rearrangement joins TRBV5-5 to TRBJ1-2; TRBD1 aligns across 9 bases. Germline V gives CDR1 SGHKS, CDR2 YYEKEE (reference sequence). J lost 5 bases, V lost 4 bases, and 15 bases had no gene match. This CDR3 has 17 residues. As DNA, the CDR3 is TGTGCCAGCAGCCAGGGGACAGGGCCCTCCGAAGGATATGGCTACACCTTC. It translates to CASSQGTGPSEGYGYTF.

The rearrangement links TRBV23-1 to TRBJ2-7, with D unclear. TRBV23-1 is classed as an ORF, of uncertain function. V was shortened by 7 bases and J by 3 bases, with 16 bases between the two germline ends. This CDR3 has 14 amino acids. The CDR3 spells CASTPPPPSYEQYF. CDR3 nucleotides: TGCGCCAGCACCCCCCCGCCACCGAGCTACGAGCAGTACTTC.

The chain has TRBV6-1 and TRBJ2-7; tentatively, D is TRBD2 (5 bases). Germline V CDR1 and CDR2: MNHNS, SASEGT. The CDR3 extends over 15 amino acids. V was pared by 3 bases and J by 0 bases, with 12 bases between. The CDR3 loop is CASSDGGTSSYEQYF. In DNA, the CDR3 is TGTGCCAGCAGTGACGGAGGAACCAGCTCCTACGAGCAGTACTTC.

The chain combines TRBV6-6 with TRBJ2-3, with 9 bases aligning to TRBD2. The ends lost 5 bases at V and 2 bases at J; junction bases unmatched: 8. The CDR3 contains 16 residues. Germline assignment: CDR1 MNHNY and CDR2 SVGAGI (reference sequence). The CDR3: CASSGGAGGPTDTQYF. CDR3 nucleotides: TGTGCCAGCAGTGGCGGGGCGGGGGGGCCCACAGATACGCAGTATTTT.

The rearrangement uses TRBV30 and TRBJ1-2, with TRBD1 identical over 7 bases. CDR1 is GTSNPN and CDR2 is SVGIG in the germline V gene (reference sequence). This CDR3 spans 13 amino acids. V lost 4 bases and J lost 5; bases outside the gene matches: 7. In DNA, the CDR3 is TGTGCCTGGACCCGGGACAGAAGATATGGCTACACCTTC. Translating gives CAWTRDRRYGYTF.

The chain employs TRBV5-1 and TRBJ2-2; no clear D. The CDR3 length is 16 residues. V was shortened by 4 bases and J by 0 bases, with 13 bases between the two germline ends. Germline lookup yields CDR1 SGHRS and CDR2 YFSETQ. The CDR3 here is CASSRDGPANTGELFF. Written as DNA, the CDR3 is TGCGCCAGCAGCCGTGATGGCCCCGCGAACACCGGGGAGCTGTTTTTT.

This rearrangement joins TRBV3-1 (or the pseudogene TRBV3-2) to TRBJ2-1; D is ambiguous. The CDR3 covers 15 residues. V was clipped by 1 base and J by 0 bases, with 7 bases between them. Per germline, CDR1 LGHDT and CDR2 YNNKEL (reference sequence). The CDR3, as DNA: TGTGCCAGCAGCCAAGTCCGCGGCTCCTACAATGAGCAGTTCTTC. This sequence encodes CASSQVRGSYNEQFF.

The CDR3: CASSPLPRTGSTQYF. The CDR3 coding sequence is TGTGCCAGTAGCCCCCTCCCCCGGACAGGGTCGACCCAGTACTTC. The V and J genes are TRBV19 and TRBJ2-5; 8 positions agree with TRBD1. Germline V gene sequence: CDR1 LNHDA, CDR2 SQIVND (reference sequence). This CDR3 spans 15 amino acids. J gave up 7 bases and V 6 bases, and 13 bases lay outside the gene matches.

The chain uses TRBV11-2 and TRBJ2-3, with no clear D. Germline assignment: CDR1 SGHAT and CDR2 FQNNGV. V gave up 5 bases and J gave up 3 bases, with 12 bases separating them. The CDR3 totals 14 residues. CDR3: CASSPTIKTDTQYF. CDR3 in DNA: TGTGCCAGCAGCCCGACAATAAAGACAGATACGCAGTATTTT. The whole variable domain, filled in from reference TRBV11-2 and TRBJ2-3, reads EAGVAQSPRYKIIEKRQSVAFWCNPISGHATLYWYQQILGQGPKLLIQFQNNGVVDDSQLPKDRFSAERLKGVDSTLKIQPAKLEDSAVYLCASSPTIKTDTQYFGPGTRLTVL.

The V call is TRBV11-2, the J call TRBJ2-5, with D perhaps TRBD2 (7 bases). Trimming cost V 2 bases and J 4 bases, with 20 bases left between them. This CDR3 contains 17 residues. Germline values: CDR1 SGHAT, CDR2 FQNNGV. The CDR3 region is CASSLFRRKGGGETQYF. CDR3 DNA: TGTGCCAGCAGCTTATTTCGCCGAAAGGGGGGGGGAGAGACCCAGTACTTC.

This chain joins TRBV5-8 and TRBJ1-5, with 9 bases matching TRBD1. CDR1 and CDR2 from the germline V gene are SGHTS and YDEGEE. The CDR3 is 16 amino acids. Unmatched junction bases numbered 6, after V lost 2 bases and J lost 3 bases. The CDR3 loop is CASSLWDRVVNQPQHF. The CDR3 coding sequence is TGTGCCAGCAGCTTATGGGACAGGGTCGTCAATCAGCCCCAGCATTTT.

The CDR3 reads CASSSTRNLDRGRDQPQHF. CDR3 nucleotides: TGTGCCAGCAGCTCTACACGAAACCTTGACAGGGGGAGAGATCAGCCCCAGCATTTT. The V gene is TRBV28, the J gene TRBJ1-5; 9 nucleotides agree with TRBD1. Trimming removed 6 bases from V and 5 bases from J; junction bases left unmatched: 20. The CDR3 contains 19 residues. The germline CDR1 and CDR2 sequences are MDHEN and SYDVKM.

V usage is TRBV21-1 and J usage is TRBJ1-4; TRBD1 is the table's D call and was not checked against the DNA. TRBV21-1 is described as a pseudogene. CDR3 size: 15 residues. The CDR3 DNA is TGTGCCAGCACGACAGGGGAGACAACTAATGAAAAACTGTTTTTT. Its protein is CASTTGETTNEKLFF.

Regarding this clone: The junction and the germline gene differ at one end; a read error may be behind it. The chain has TRBV6-2 or TRBV6-3 and TRBJ2-5, with D possibly matching TRBD2 (6 bases). Per germline, CDR1 MNHEY and CDR2 SVGEGT. The CDR3 loop spans 16 amino acids. CDR3 coding DNA: TGTGCCGGCAGTTACCCCAACGGGGCGGCGGGGGAGACCCAGTACTTC. It specifies CAGSYPNGAAGETQYF.

The chain recombines TRBV6-5 with TRBJ1-1; a weak D match, TRBD1 (6 bases). The CDR3 contains 15 residues. Between the trimmed V and J ends, which lost 0 bases and 10 bases, there was a span of 18 bases. Germline CDR1 reads MNHEY; CDR2 reads SVGAGI. CDR3 in DNA: TGTGCCAGCAGTTACTCGACTTTAAGTGGACAGCCAGCTTTCTTT. This encodes CASSYSTLSGQPAFF.

This CDR3 is CASTGQGLNTEAFF. Written as DNA, the CDR3 is TGTGCCAGCACCGGACAGGGTTTGAACACTGAAGCTTTCTTT. V gene TRBV6-5 combines with J gene TRBJ1-1, with TRBD1 identical over 8 bases. V lost 7 bases and J lost 0; bases outside the gene matches: 4. Per the germline V gene, CDR1 is MNHEY and CDR2 is SVGAGI. The CDR3 spans 14 residues.

The rearrangement uses TRBV23-1 and TRBJ2-2; TRBD2 matches at 7 bases. TRBV23-1 is classed as an ORF, of uncertain function. This CDR3 region has 16 residues. J lost 4 bases, V lost 2 bases, and 7 bases had no gene match. The CDR3 coding sequence is TGCGCCAGCAGTCAACAGGGAGGGGTGGGCACCGGGGAGCTGTTTTTT. Residues: CASSQQGGVGTGELFF.

V gene TRBV19 combines with J gene TRBJ1-2; D is possibly TRBD1 (6 bases). Germline values: CDR1 LNHDA, CDR2 SQIVND (reference sequence). Trimming stripped 4 bases from V and 0 bases from J, with 9 bases between. CDR3 size: 14 residues. CDR3 sequence (DNA): TGTGCCAGTAGTAACGGACAGACTAACTATGGCTACACCTTC. Translation: CASSNGQTNYGYTF.

The chain has TRBV11-1 and TRBJ2-3; no definite D call. This CDR3 has 12 residues. Germline CDR1 SGHAT, CDR2 FQDESV (reference sequence). V was trimmed by 5 bases and J by 8 bases, leaving 11 bases between them. The CDR3 DNA is TGTGCCAGCAGCGTACCCGGCGGTACGCAGTATTTT. Its translation is CASSVPGGTQYF.

The CDR3 loop is CSASPADGSYNEQFF. The CDR3 bases are TGCAGTGCTAGTCCAGCGGATGGCTCCTACAATGAGCAGTTCTTC. The genes are TRBV20-1 and TRBJ2-1, with D maybe TRBD2 (5 bases). The CDR3 covers 15 residues. Germline loops: CDR1 DFQATT, CDR2 SNEGSKA (reference sequence). V shed 3 bases and J shed 0 bases, with 12 bases lying between them.

The chain combines TRBV5-4 with TRBJ2-1; 10 bases line up with TRBD2. The length of the CDR3 is 15 residues. The V and J ends lost 2 bases and 6 bases, in that order; junction bases with no gene match: 5. CDR1 is SGHNT and CDR2 is YYREEE in the germline V gene (reference sequence). CDR3 sequence (DNA): TGTGCCAGCAGCTTAGCGGGGGGGCAGGGCAATGAGCAGTTCTTC. It is translated as CASSLAGGQGNEQFF. The entire variable domain, with the rest obtained from reference TRBV5-4 and TRBJ2-1, is as follows: ETGVTQSPTHLIKTRGQQVTLRCSSQSGHNTVSWYQQALGQGPQFIFQYYREEENGRGNFPPRFSGLQFPNYSSELNVNALELDDSALYLCASSLAGGQGNEQFFGPGTRLTVL.

The V and J genes are TRBV5-4 and TRBJ1-3, with 9 bases lining up with TRBD1. Trimming cost V 4 bases and J 3 bases; bases outside gene matches: 5. CDR1 and CDR2 (germline): SGHNT, YYREEE (reference sequence). The CDR3 is made up of 15 amino acids. This CDR3 is CASSPRDRVGNTIYF. CDR3 nucleotide sequence: TGTGCCAGCAGCCCACGGGACAGGGTTGGAAACACCATATATTTT.

This clone was observed a single time. The chain joins TRBV9 to TRBJ2-5, with 10 bases fitting TRBD1. The CDR3 is made up of 16 amino acids. Germline-derived CDR1 and CDR2 are SGDLS and YYNGEE. The J segment lost 5 bases and the V segment lost 4 bases, leaving 11 bases of the junction unmatched. In DNA, the CDR3 is TGTGCCAGCAGCCCCGGGACAGGGGAACGAAGGGAGACCCAGTACTTC. Protein: CASSPGTGERRETQYF.